This passage covers 27 T cell receptor beta chains from one sample sequenced in a study of CD8 T cells in Susac syndrome (dated by TCRdb to between 2019 and 2020). Receptor amplification or capture employed the immunoSEQ multiplex PCR assay. RNA was extracted with the RNeasy kit and about 0.45 to 1 ug was reverse transcribed using random hexamers. The raw public reads went through TCRdb reprocessing: fastp at Q25, MiXCR clone calling, in-frame beta chains kept. Every entry covers one CDR3 protein and lists the most common genes and DNA from its rows. The sample data list just over 300,000 distinct CDR3 sequences, and under 95% of these were observed just once. The ten largest account for more than 0.06% of the sample. What was sequenced was CD4+ T cells from PBMCs. The receptors come from a human donor with multiple sclerosis.

As DNA, the CDR3 is TGTGCCACCTCACCAAGTGCGGGGCTAAGAGATACGCAGTATTTT. It translates to CATSPSAGLRDTQYF. V usage is TRBV15 and J usage is TRBJ2-3; weak D call: TRBD2 (6 bases). CDR3 length equals 15 residues. Germline CDR1 and CDR2: LNHNV and YYDKDF (reference sequence). The V gene lost 8 bases and the J gene lost 5 bases, with 20 bases spanning the gap. Combining the CDR3 with reference TRBV15 and TRBJ2-3 gives the whole variable domain DAMVIQNPRYQVTQFGKPVTLSCSQTLNHNVMYWYQQKSSQAPKLLFHYYDKDFNNEADTPDNFQSRRPNTSFCFLDIRSPGLGDTAMYLCATSPSAGLRDTQYFGPGTRLTVL.

V gene TRBV19 combines with J gene TRBJ2-7; 7 positions agree with TRBD1. From germline, CDR1 is LNHDA and CDR2 SQIVND (reference sequence). CDR3 size: 14 residues. Trimming at V came to 3 bases and at J to 3 bases, leaving 5 bases not matched to a gene. The CDR3 bases are TGTGCCAGTAGTATCCGGGCAGGGGGCTACGAGCAGTACTTC. It translates to CASSIRAGGYEQYF.

The gene calls are TRBV12-3 or TRBV12-4 and TRBJ2-1; D gene unclear. This CDR3 is 11 amino acids long. V lost 6 bases, J lost 10 bases, and 10 bases lay in between. Here the CDR3 reads CASRTSEEQFF. CDR3 in DNA: TGTGCCAGCAGGACTTCGGAAGAGCAGTTCTTC.

CDR3 nucleotides: TGTGCCAGCAGTTTTAGGACTAGCGGGCGCCCGGGACAGTTCTTC. Encoded protein: CASSFRTSGRPGQFF. The chain uses TRBV12-3 or TRBV12-4 and TRBJ2-1, with 11 bases lining up with TRBD2. CDR3 length: 15 residues. After removal of 3 bases from V and 13 bases from J, the junction contained 11 bases not matched to a gene.

This sequence joins TRBV10-3 and TRBJ1-1; TRBD1 matches 8 bases. Germline CDR1 and CDR2: ENHRY and SYGVKD. The V gene end was trimmed by 8 bases and the J gene end by 5 bases; junction bases not matched to a gene: 13. This CDR3 has 15 amino acids. Written as DNA, the CDR3 is TGTGCCATCTCCCTAGGGGGGACAGGAAGGACTGAAGCTTTCTTT. Its protein product is CAISLGGTGRTEAFF.

The chain links TRBV5-6 to TRBJ2-5; the D is unclear. Germline assignment: CDR1 SGHDT and CDR2 YYEEEE. This CDR3 region has 14 residues. V lost 0 bases, J lost 1 base, and 7 bases lay in between. CDR3: CASSLGLIQETQYF. DNA of the CDR3: TGTGCCAGCAGCTTGGGTCTGATCCAAGAGACCCAGTACTTC.

V and J are TRBV5-1 and TRBJ2-5; TRBD1 or TRBD2 may be the D gene (5 bases each). CDR1 and CDR2 from the germline V gene are SGHRS and YFSETQ. The V and J ends lost 0 bases and 1 base respectively, with 16 bases between them. The CDR3 is 17 residues long. This CDR3 reads CASSLAGGEGSQETQYF. For the CDR3, the DNA is TGCGCCAGCAGCTTGGCCGGCGGAGAGGGGAGCCAAGAGACCCAGTACTTC. The complete variable domain, with remaining parts taken from reference TRBV5-1 and TRBJ2-5, reads KAGVTQTPRYLIKTRGQQVTLSCSPISGHRSVSWYQQTPGQGLQFLFEYFSETQRNKGNFPGRFSGRQFSNSRSEMNVSTLELGDSALYLCASSLAGGEGSQETQYFGPGTRLLVL.

The CDR3 reads CSAMGQGARTQYF. CDR3 DNA sequence: TGCAGTGCTATGGGACAGGGGGCGCGGACCCAGTACTTC. The V call is TRBV20-1, the J call TRBJ2-5; 12 bases are a match to TRBD1. The CDR3 loop spans 13 amino acids. The germline V gene encodes CDR1 DFQATT and CDR2 SNEGSKA (reference sequence). V lost 4 bases, J lost 7 bases, and 4 bases stayed unmatched.

The V call is TRBV5-1, the J call TRBJ2-5, with 10 nucleotides matching TRBD2. Germline trimming cut 3 bases from V and 4 bases from J; bases unmatched to any gene: 9. Germline loops: CDR1 SGHRS, CDR2 YFSETQ. CDR3 length: 16 residues. The CDR3 region has the DNA TGCGCCAGCAGCTCCCAGCGGGGGGGCTCGTCAGAGACCCAGTACTTC. This sequence encodes CASSSQRGGSSETQYF.

The chain joins TRBV30 to TRBJ2-3; the D is unclear. Trimming left V 3 bases short and J 4 bases short, with 17 bases between. CDR3 length: 15 residues. Germline V gene lookup returns CDR1 GTSNPN and CDR2 SVGIG (reference sequence). The CDR3 here is CAWSIGGLRADTQYF. The CDR3 coding sequence is TGTGCCTGGAGCATTGGTGGGTTAAGAGCAGATACGCAGTATTTT.

The V and J genes are TRBV20-1 and TRBJ1-1, with 7 bases that match TRBD1. V dropped 8 bases and J dropped 1; count of bases not matched to a gene: 10. This CDR3 is 14 amino acids long. Germline V CDR1 and CDR2: DFQATT, SNEGSKA (reference sequence). For the CDR3, the DNA is TGCAGTCCGTCCAAGGGGGCGGGGAACACTGAAGCTTTCTTT. Protein product: CSPSKGAGNTEAFF.

The genes are TRBV20-1 and TRBJ2-7, with D maybe TRBD1 (5 bases). The length of the CDR3 is 16 residues. V lost 1 base to trimming and J lost 3 bases, with 19 bases between them. CDR1 and CDR2 from the germline V gene are DFQATT and SNEGSKA (reference sequence). The DNA of the CDR3 is TGCAGTGCTAGAGCCCCATCAGGGTCCTGGAGCTACGAGCAGTACTTC. This encodes CSARAPSGSWSYEQYF.

The chain recombines TRBV5-1 with TRBJ2-7, with 12 bases fitting TRBD2. Germline V lookup: CDR1 SGHRS, CDR2 YFSETQ. After removal of 2 bases from V and 6 bases from J, the junction contained 6 bases not matched to a gene. This CDR3 has 15 residues. CDR3 in DNA: TGCGCCAGCAGCTTAACACCGGGACTAGCGGGCGAGCAGTACTTC. This codes for CASSLTPGLAGEQYF.

The chain's CDR3 is CASSLSDSDASYEQYF. Written as DNA, the CDR3 is TGTGCCAGCAGTTTATCTGACAGCGACGCCTCCTACGAGCAGTACTTC. The V gene is TRBV12-3 or TRBV12-4, the J gene TRBJ2-7; perhaps TRBD1 as D (5 bases). The CDR3 is 16 residues long. The germline V and J ends were trimmed by 2 bases and 0 bases, with 14 bases remaining between them.

The chain recombines TRBV14 with TRBJ2-1; TRBD1 agrees at 7 bases. The CDR3 consists of 16 residues. Germline V CDR1 and CDR2: SGHDN, FVKESK. The J segment lost 3 bases and the V segment lost 4 bases, leaving 9 bases of the junction unmatched. This CDR3 is CASSLTGRGFYNEQFF. The CDR3 DNA sequence: TGTGCCAGCAGCCTGACAGGCAGGGGGTTCTACAATGAGCAGTTCTTC.

This chain links TRBV5-1 with TRBJ1-6; D is undetermined. CDR1 SGHRS and CDR2 YFSETQ come from the germline V gene. V was clipped by 0 bases and J by 7 bases, with 11 bases between them. This CDR3 region has 15 residues. CDR3 sequence: CASSLEASPNSPLHF. The CDR3 DNA follows: TGCGCCAGCAGCTTGGAAGCCAGTCCAAATTCACCCCTCCACTTT.

The V gene is TRBV6-5, the J gene TRBJ2-7; 8 bases line up with TRBD1. The CDR3 loop spans 14 amino acids. V gave up 6 bases and J gave up 2 bases; unmatched junction bases: 6. CDR1 and CDR2 (germline): MNHEY, SVGAGI. This CDR3 reads CASRRTGTAYEQYF. CDR3 DNA sequence: TGTGCCAGCAGAAGGACAGGGACGGCCTACGAGCAGTACTTC.

The rearrangement uses TRBV21-1 and TRBJ2-3; TRBD1 reflects the table's D call only, with no check against the DNA. TRBV21-1 is annotated as a pseudogene. The CDR3 sequence is 18 residues long. The DNA for the CDR3 is TGTGCCAGACACAGGGAACAGACCGGAATACGCCGCACAGATACGCAGTATTTT. It encodes CARHREQTGIRRTDTQYF.

V and J are TRBV5-1 and TRBJ2-5; D not resolved. The germline CDR1 and CDR2 sequences are SGHRS and YFSETQ. V gave up 3 bases and J gave up 5 bases, with 14 bases separating them. This CDR3 spans 14 amino acids. This CDR3 is CASSSQPPHETQYF. DNA for the CDR3: TGCGCCAGCAGCTCTCAACCTCCCCACGAGACCCAGTACTTC.

The rearrangement joins TRBV30 to TRBJ2-1; 13 nucleotides align to TRBD2. V was clipped by 2 bases and J by 7 bases; unmatched bases: 5. The germline V gene encodes CDR1 GTSNPN and CDR2 SVGIG (reference sequence). The CDR3 runs to 15 residues. The CDR3 loop reads CAWSMGLAGSNEQFF. In DNA, the CDR3 is TGTGCCTGGAGTATGGGACTAGCGGGGTCAAATGAGCAGTTCTTC.

The chain carries TRBV6-6 and TRBJ2-7; 8 bases align to TRBD1. The CDR3 spans 13 residues. CDR1 is MNHNY and CDR2 is SVGAGI in the germline V gene (reference sequence). The ends lost 7 bases at V and 2 bases at J; junction bases unmatched: 4. This CDR3 reads CASKTGAPYEQYF. Written as DNA, the CDR3 is TGTGCCAGCAAGACAGGGGCCCCCTACGAGCAGTACTTC.

The V and J genes are TRBV7-9 and TRBJ2-7; 7 nucleotides match TRBD1. Germline values: CDR1 SEHNR, CDR2 FQNEAQ (reference sequence). The CDR3 has 16 amino acids. V dropped 2 bases and J dropped 2; count of bases not matched to a gene: 9. CDR3 sequence reads: CASSLSTGTATYEQYF. CDR3 sequence (DNA): TGTGCCAGCAGCTTATCCACCGGGACAGCAACCTACGAGCAGTACTTC.

The chain is built from TRBV28 and TRBJ1-1; TRBD1 might be the D (5 bases). The CDR3 spans 14 residues. Germline loops: CDR1 MDHEN, CDR2 SYDVKM. V lost 0 bases, J lost 1 base, and 6 bases lay in between. The CDR3 loop reads CASSLWGRNTEAFF. The CDR3 nucleotides are TGTGCCAGCAGTTTATGGGGACGGAACACTGAAGCTTTCTTT.

V and J are TRBV7-9 and TRBJ1-2, with 11 bases matching TRBD1. V trimming: 5 bases; J trimming: 10 bases; junction bases outside the gene matches: 12. Per germline, CDR1 SEHNR and CDR2 FQNEAQ (reference sequence). There are 15 residues in the CDR3. CDR3 amino acids: CASSPGWTGGPSYTF. The CDR3, as DNA: TGTGCCAGCAGCCCCGGATGGACAGGGGGCCCGTCCTACACCTTC.

This clonotype was found once. This sequence joins TRBV20-1 and TRBJ1-1; D not resolved. V lost 5 bases and J lost 1, with 14 bases in between. This CDR3 spans 14 amino acids. Per germline, CDR1 DFQATT and CDR2 SNEGSKA (reference sequence). CDR3: CSAPIMAGNTEAFF. The CDR3, as DNA: TGCAGTGCTCCAATTATGGCAGGGAACACTGAAGCTTTCTTT.

This clonotype has just one count. The V call is TRBV18, the J call TRBJ1-1, with a tentative D call TRBD1 (5 bases). Germline lookup yields CDR1 KGHSH and CDR2 LQKENI. The CDR3 runs to 14 residues. V lost 1 base, J lost 7 bases, and 13 bases lay in between. The chain's CDR3 is CASSPLLGQNEAFF. In nucleotides, the CDR3 is TGTGCCAGCTCACCACTTTTAGGACAAAATGAAGCTTTCTTT.

The chain links TRBV11-2 to TRBJ2-7, with no clear D. Between the trimmed V and J ends, which lost 2 bases and 4 bases, there was a span of 9 bases. Per the germline V gene, CDR1 is SGHAT and CDR2 is FQNNGV. The CDR3 loop spans 13 amino acids. CDR3 in amino acids: CASSLLDVYEQYF. CDR3 DNA: TGTGCCAGCAGCTTACTGGACGTATACGAGCAGTACTTC.